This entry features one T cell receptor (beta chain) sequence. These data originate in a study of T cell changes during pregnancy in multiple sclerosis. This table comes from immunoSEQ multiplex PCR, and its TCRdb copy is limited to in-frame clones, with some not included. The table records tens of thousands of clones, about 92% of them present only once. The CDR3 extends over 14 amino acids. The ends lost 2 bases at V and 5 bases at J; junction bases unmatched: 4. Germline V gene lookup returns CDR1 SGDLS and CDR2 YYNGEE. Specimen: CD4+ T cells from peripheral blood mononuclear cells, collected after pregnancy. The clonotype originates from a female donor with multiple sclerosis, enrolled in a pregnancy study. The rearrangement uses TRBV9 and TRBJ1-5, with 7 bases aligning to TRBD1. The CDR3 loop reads CASSVTGLYQPQHF. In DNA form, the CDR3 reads TGTGCCAGCAGCGTGACAGGGTTGTATCAGCCCCAGCATTTT.